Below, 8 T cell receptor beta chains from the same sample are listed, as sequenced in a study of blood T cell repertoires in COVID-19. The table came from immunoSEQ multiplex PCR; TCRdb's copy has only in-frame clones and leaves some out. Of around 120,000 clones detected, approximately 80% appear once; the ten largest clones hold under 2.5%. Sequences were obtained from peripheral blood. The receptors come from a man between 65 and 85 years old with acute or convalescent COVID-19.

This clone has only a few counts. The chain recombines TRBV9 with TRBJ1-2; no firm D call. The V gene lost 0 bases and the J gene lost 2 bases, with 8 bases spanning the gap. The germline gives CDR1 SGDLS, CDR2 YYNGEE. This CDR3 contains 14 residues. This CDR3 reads CASSVGSINYGYTF. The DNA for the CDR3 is TGTGCCAGCAGCGTAGGCAGTATAAACTATGGCTACACCTTC. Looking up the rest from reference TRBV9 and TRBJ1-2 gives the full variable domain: DSGVTQTPKHLITATGQRVTLRCSPRSGDLSVYWYQQSLDQGLQFLIQYYNGEERAKGNILERFSAQQFPDLHSELNLSSLELGDSALYFCASSVGSINYGYTFGSGTRLTVV.

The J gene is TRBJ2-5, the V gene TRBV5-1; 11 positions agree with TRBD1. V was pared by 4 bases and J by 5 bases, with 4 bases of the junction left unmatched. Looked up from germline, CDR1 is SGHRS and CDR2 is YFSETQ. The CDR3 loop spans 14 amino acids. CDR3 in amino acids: CASSRTGGDETQYF. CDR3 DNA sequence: TGCGCCAGCAGCCGGACAGGGGGCGACGAGACCCAGTACTTC.

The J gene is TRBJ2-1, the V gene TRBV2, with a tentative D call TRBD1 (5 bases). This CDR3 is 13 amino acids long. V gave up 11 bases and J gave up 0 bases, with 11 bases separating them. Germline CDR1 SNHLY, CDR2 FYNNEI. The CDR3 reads CAGQLSSYNEQFF. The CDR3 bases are TGTGCCGGACAACTAAGCTCCTACAATGAGCAGTTCTTC.

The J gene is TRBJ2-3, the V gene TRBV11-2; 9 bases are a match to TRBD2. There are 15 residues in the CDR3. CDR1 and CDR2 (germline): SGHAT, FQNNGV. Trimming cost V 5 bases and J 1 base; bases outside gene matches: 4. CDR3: CASSRAGGRTDTQYF. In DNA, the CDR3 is TGTGCCAGCAGCCGAGCGGGGGGCCGCACAGATACGCAGTATTTT. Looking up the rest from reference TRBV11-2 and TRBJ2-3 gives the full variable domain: EAGVAQSPRYKIIEKRQSVAFWCNPISGHATLYWYQQILGQGPKLLIQFQNNGVVDDSQLPKDRFSAERLKGVDSTLKIQPAKLEDSAVYLCASSRAGGRTDTQYFGPGTRLTVL.

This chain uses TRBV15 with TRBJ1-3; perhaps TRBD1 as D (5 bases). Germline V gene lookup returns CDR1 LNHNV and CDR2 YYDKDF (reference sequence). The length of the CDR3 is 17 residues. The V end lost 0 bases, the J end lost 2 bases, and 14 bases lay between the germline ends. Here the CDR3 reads CATSRDIGRGTGNTIYF. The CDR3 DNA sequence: TGTGCCACCAGCAGAGATATAGGCCGGGGGACTGGAAACACCATATATTTT.

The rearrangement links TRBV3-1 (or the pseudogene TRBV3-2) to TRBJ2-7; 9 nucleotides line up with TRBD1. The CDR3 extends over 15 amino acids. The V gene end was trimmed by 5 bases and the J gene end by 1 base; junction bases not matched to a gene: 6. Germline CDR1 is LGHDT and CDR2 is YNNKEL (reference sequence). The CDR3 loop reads CASSAEDRGSYEQYF. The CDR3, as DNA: TGTGCCAGCAGCGCGGAAGACAGGGGGTCCTACGAGCAGTACTTC.

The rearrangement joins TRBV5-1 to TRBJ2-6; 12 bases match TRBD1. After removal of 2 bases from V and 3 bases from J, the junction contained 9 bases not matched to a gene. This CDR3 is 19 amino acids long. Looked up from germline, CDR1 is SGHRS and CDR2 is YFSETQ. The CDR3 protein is CASSFRPGQGARGANVLTF. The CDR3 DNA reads TGCGCCAGCAGCTTCAGGCCGGGACAGGGGGCGCGTGGGGCCAACGTCCTGACTTTC.

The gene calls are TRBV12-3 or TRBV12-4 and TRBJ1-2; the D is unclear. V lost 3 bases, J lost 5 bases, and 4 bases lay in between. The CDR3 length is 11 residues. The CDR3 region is CASSFVYGYTF. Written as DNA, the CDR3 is TGTGCCAGCAGTTTCGTTTATGGCTACACCTTC.